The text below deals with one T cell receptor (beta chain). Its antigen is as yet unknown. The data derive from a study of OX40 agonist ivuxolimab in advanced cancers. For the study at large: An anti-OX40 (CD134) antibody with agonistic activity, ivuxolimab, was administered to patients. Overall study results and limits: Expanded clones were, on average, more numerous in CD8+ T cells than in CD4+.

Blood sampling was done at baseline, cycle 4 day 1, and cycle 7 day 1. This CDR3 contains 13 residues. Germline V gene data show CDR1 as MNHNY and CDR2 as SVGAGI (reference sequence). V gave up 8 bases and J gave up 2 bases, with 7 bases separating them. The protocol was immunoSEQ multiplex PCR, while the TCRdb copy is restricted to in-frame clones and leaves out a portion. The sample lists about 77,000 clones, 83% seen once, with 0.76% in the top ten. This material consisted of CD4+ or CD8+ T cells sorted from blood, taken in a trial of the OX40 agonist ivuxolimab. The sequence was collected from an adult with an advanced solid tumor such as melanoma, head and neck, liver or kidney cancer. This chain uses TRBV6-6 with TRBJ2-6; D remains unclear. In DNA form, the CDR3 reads TGTGCCAGCCTCTACACTGGGGCCAACGTCCTGACTTTC. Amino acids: CASLYTGANVLTF.